One and the same sample provided the 8 T cell receptor beta chains below, sequenced in a study of T cell responses to AZD1222 COVID-19 vaccine. TCRdb keeps only in-frame clones here, not all; method: immunoSEQ multiplex PCR. The sample contains approximately 57,000 clones, around 88% of which appear only once. Sequenced here: peripheral blood, sampled on day 0 of AZD1222 vaccination. The receptors were gathered from an adult in good health.

This clone has more than one count but fewer than ten. The rearrangement uses TRBV2 and TRBJ1-1, with 10 bases fitting TRBD1. CDR3 size: 14 residues. CDR1 SNHLY and CDR2 FYNNEI come from the germline V gene. J was trimmed by 6 bases and V by 3 bases; bases with no gene match: 4. CDR3 sequence: CASSEGQGYPEAFF. The CDR3 DNA reads TGTGCCAGCAGTGAGGGACAGGGGTACCCTGAAGCTTTCTTT.

This chain links TRBV3-1 (or the pseudogene TRBV3-2) with TRBJ2-1; TRBD2 aligns across 7 bases. The CDR3 has 12 amino acids. Trimming took 5 bases from V and 7 from J; bases not matched to a gene: 2. Germline lookup yields CDR1 LGHDT and CDR2 YNNKEL (reference sequence). CDR3 sequence: CASSGEGNEQFF. CDR3 in DNA: TGTGCCAGCAGCGGGGAGGGGAATGAGCAGTTCTTC.

V is TRBV9 and J is TRBJ2-7; 7 bases match TRBD2. The CDR3 totals 16 residues. J lost 6 bases, V lost 3 bases, and 15 bases had no gene match. Germline CDR1 SGDLS, CDR2 YYNGEE. CDR3 protein: CASSESAGRNYGEQYF. CDR3 nucleotide sequence: TGTGCCAGCAGCGAGAGTGCCGGGAGGAATTATGGCGAGCAGTACTTC.

The chain is built from TRBV5-1 and TRBJ1-1; 11 nucleotides agree with TRBD1. Losses at the gene ends were 7 bases for V and 3 bases for J; bases not matched to a gene: 5. CDR1 and CDR2 from the germline V gene are SGHRS and YFSETQ. CDR3 length: 14 residues. The CDR3 region has the DNA TGCGCCAGCTCGGACAGGGGGCTATACACTGAAGCTTTCTTT. Protein sequence: CASSDRGLYTEAFF.

The chain carries TRBV27 and TRBJ1-2, with D unclear. Germline assignment: CDR1 MNHEY and CDR2 SMNVEV (reference sequence). The V and J ends lost 3 bases and 6 bases respectively, with 11 bases between them. The CDR3 is 13 amino acids. This CDR3 is CASSLNRLNGYTF. CDR3 in DNA: TGTGCCAGCAGTTTGAACCGGTTGAATGGCTACACCTTC.

DNA for the CDR3: TGTGCCACCAGCGCAGGGCAAAGAAACACTGAAGCTTTCTTT. It is translated as CATSAGQRNTEAFF. The chain links TRBV19 to TRBJ1-1, with a possible D match to TRBD1 (5 bases). CDR1 and CDR2 (germline): LNHDA, SQIVND (reference sequence). V was clipped by 10 bases and J by 2 bases, with 17 bases between them. The CDR3 extends over 14 amino acids.

This chain connects TRBV2 to TRBJ1-1; D gene ambiguous. Germline V lookup: CDR1 SNHLY, CDR2 FYNNEI. The CDR3 runs 12 residues. Trimming shortened V by 6 bases and J by 3 bases, and 8 bases separated the two germline ends. CDR3 amino acids: CASSRDYTEAFF. In DNA, the CDR3 is TGTGCCAGCAGCCGGGATTACACTGAAGCTTTCTTT.

The rearrangement uses TRBV24-1 and TRBJ2-3; 14 positions match TRBD2. Germline V lookup: CDR1 KGHDR, CDR2 SFDVKD. V trimming: 3 bases; J trimming: 4 bases; junction bases outside the gene matches: 11. CDR3 length equals 19 residues. CDR3 bases: TGTGCCACCAGTGATGGGGGACTAGCGGGAGTTCGGGATTCAGATACGCAGTATTTT. Protein product: CATSDGGLAGVRDSDTQYF.